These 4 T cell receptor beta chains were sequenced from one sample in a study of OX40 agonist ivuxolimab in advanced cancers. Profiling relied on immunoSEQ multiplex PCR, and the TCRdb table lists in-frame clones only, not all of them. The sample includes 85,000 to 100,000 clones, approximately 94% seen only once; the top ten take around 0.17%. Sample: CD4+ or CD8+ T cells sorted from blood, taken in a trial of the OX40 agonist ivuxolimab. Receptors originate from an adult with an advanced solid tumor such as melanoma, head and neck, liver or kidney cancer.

CDR3 nucleotides: TGTGCCAGCAGGCAACAGGGGGCGCCGGGTGGCTACACCTTC. Amino acids: CASRQQGAPGGYTF. The rearrangement links TRBV9 to TRBJ1-2, with 9 bases matching TRBD1. V gave up 5 bases and J gave up 7 bases; unmatched junction bases: 9. CDR3 length: 14 amino acids. CDR1 is SGDLS, CDR2 YYNGEE, per germline.

As DNA, the CDR3 is TGTGCCATCGCCAGCGGGAGGGCCGGACGGGGCACCGGGGAGCTGTTTTTT. Its translation is CAIASGRAGRGTGELFF. This chain joins TRBV10-3 and TRBJ2-2; 10 bases line up with TRBD2. CDR1 and CDR2 (germline): ENHRY, SYGVKD. The CDR3 has 17 amino acids. J was trimmed by 4 bases and V by 8 bases; bases with no gene match: 13.

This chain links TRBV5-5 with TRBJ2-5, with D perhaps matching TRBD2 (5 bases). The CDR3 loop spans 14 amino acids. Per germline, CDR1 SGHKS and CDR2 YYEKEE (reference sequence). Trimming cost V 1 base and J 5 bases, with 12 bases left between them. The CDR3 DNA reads TGTGCCAGCAGCTTGCTAGGGAGCCAGGAGACCCAGTACTTC. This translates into CASSLLGSQETQYF.

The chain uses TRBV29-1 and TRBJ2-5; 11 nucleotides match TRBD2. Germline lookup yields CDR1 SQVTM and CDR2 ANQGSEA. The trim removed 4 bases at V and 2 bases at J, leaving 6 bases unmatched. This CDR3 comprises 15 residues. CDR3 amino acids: CSVVILAGGQETQYF. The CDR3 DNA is TGCAGCGTTGTGATCCTAGCGGGAGGACAAGAGACCCAGTACTTC.